This T cell receptor (beta chain) was observed in a study of identical twins. Overall study results and limits: Invariant T cells like MAIT and iNKT could partly confound the zero-insertion analyses.

Concerning this clonotype: The target antigen is unknown.

Using its own MiXCR run on the 5' RACE reads, TCRdb lists one record per CDR3 protein. The data contain about 340,000 distinct CDR3 sequences, about 9% of them singletons. The germline V gene has CDR1 LNHDA and CDR2 SQIVND (reference sequence). V was trimmed by 5 bases and J by 0 bases, leaving 11 bases between them. The CDR3 is 14 residues long. The TCR was taken from a woman in her 50s in good health. Source material: naive T cells sorted from blood. This chain links TRBV19 with TRBJ2-7; D call uncertain. The CDR3: CASSLQVSSYEQYF. In DNA form, the CDR3 reads TGTGCCAGTAGTCTGCAGGTTAGCTCCTACGAGCAGTACTTC.